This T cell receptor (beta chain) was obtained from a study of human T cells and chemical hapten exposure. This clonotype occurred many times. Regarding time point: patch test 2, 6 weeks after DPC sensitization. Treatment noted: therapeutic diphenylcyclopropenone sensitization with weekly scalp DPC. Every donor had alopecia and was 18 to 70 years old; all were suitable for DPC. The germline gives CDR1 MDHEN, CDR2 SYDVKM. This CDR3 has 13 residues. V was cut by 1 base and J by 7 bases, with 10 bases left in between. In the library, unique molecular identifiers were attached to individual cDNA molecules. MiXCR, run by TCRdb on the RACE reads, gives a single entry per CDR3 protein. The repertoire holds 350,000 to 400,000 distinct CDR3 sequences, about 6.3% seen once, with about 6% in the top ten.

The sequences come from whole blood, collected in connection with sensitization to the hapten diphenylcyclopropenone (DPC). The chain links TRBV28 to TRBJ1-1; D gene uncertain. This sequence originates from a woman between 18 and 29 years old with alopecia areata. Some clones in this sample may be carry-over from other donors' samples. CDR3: CASSLYKPREAFF. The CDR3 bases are TGTGCCAGCAGTTTATATAAACCCCGTGAAGCTTTCTTT.